This T cell receptor (beta chain) appears in the sequencing data of a study of T cell responses to AZD1222 COVID-19 vaccine. The CDR3 totals 14 residues. Germline V CDR1 and CDR2: MNHNS, SASEGT. The V and J ends lost 3 bases and 3 bases respectively, with 8 bases between them. The protocol was immunoSEQ multiplex PCR, while the TCRdb copy is restricted to in-frame clones and leaves out a portion. The sample carries about 89,000 clones, around 91% recorded once. The input for sequencing was peripheral blood, taken on day 0 of MenACWY control vaccination. The chain joins TRBV6-1 to TRBJ1-4; unclear D gene. The receptor was derived from an adult in good health. In nucleotides, the CDR3 is TGTGCCAGCAGTGAGCTATGGCCTAATGAAAAACTGTTTTTT. It encodes CASSELWPNEKLFF.